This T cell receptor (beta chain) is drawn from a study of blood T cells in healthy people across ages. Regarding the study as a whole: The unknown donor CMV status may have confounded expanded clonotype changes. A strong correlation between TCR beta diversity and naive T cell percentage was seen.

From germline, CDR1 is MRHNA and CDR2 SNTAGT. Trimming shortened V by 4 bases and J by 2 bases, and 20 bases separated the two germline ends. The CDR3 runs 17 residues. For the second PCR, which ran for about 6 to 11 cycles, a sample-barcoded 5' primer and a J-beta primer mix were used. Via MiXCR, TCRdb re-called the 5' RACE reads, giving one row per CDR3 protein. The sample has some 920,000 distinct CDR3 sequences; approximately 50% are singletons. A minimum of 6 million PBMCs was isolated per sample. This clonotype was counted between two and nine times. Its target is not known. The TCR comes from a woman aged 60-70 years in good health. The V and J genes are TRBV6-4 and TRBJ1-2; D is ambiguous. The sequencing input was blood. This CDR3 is CASSVKNPTGPNYGYTF. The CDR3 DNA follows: TGTGCCAGCAGTGTCAAGAACCCAACTGGGCCCAACTATGGCTACACCTTC.